This T cell receptor (beta chain) was profiled in a study of T cells in Graves' hyperthyroidism and ophthalmopathy (dated by TCRdb to the late 2010s). Study-level background: Peripheral blood was collected at initial diagnosis, before any treatment. A discovery cohort of about a hundred patients, roughly 45 with Graves' ophthalmopathy and roughly 59 with stable Graves' hyperthyroidism, was used to find distinguishing TCR V-J signatures. Whether ophthalmopathy could be predicted prospectively was tested in an independent validation cohort made up of 18 hyperthyroidism patients plus 17 patients who later progressed to ophthalmopathy. The 100 discovery patients were divided at random into training and test sets in a 7:3 ratio. The study also compared thyroid tissue and blood T-cell repertoires from 6 or 7 Graves' hyperthyroidism patients. Once sampling was done, hyperthyroidism patients were given methimazole at a starting dose of 30 mg daily, whereas ophthalmopathy patients were given high-dose intravenous methylprednisolone. The paper describes TCR Vbeta CDR3 sequencing of 135 peripheral blood samples, made up of 43 ophthalmopathy patients, roughly 75 hyperthyroidism patients and about 17 progressor patients. Overall study outcomes, separate from this receptor: No statistical method was used to set the sample size in advance, and investigators knew the group allocation. Most expanded thyroid clonotypes (frequency above 0.001) were also detected in blood, suggesting blood repertoires may reflect thyroid immune responses. In validation, the model predicted progression to ophthalmopathy with about 71% sensitivity and 72.22% specificity, a median of 6.5 months before onset. In cross-validation, a model built on a 13 V-J signature told ophthalmopathy apart from stable hyperthyroidism with 87.88% sensitivity and 81% to 82% specificity, and in testing the same model reached 80%/75%.

Hyperthyroidism patients were newly diagnosed, with disease duration under 2 months, and aged 18 to 65 years. The study excluded patients with uncontrolled infections, other autoimmune diseases, pregnancy or lactation. Diagnoses were established on the basis of clinical symptoms, serum thyroxine and TRAb, thyroid ultrasound, and orbital computed tomography. Blood from progressor patients was collected at the time of first diagnosis with hyperthyroidism, before any ophthalmopathy symptoms had appeared. PBMCs were isolated from about 10 ml of fresh peripheral blood by Ficoll-Paque density gradient centrifugation. Patients classed as progressors first received a Graves' hyperthyroidism diagnosis and then went on to develop ophthalmopathy during follow-up. Total RNA was extracted with Trizol reagent, and quality was checked on an Agilent 2100 Bioanalyzer. TCR beta CDR3 regions were amplified from RNA transcripts. For the first round of RT-PCR on the TCR CDR3, the HTBI primer set was used together with the Qiagen OneStep RT-PCR kit. Libraries were constructed in a second round of multiplex PCR, after which size selection and purification were performed. Libraries were sequenced paired-end with 100 bp reads on an Illumina HiSeq2000. The authors' pipeline ran thus. SOAPnuke was used to process the raw data, with reads discarded if the reads contained adapters or uncalled bases, had a mean Phred below 15, or lacked an exact constant-primer or identifier match. COPE v1.2.5 was used to merge the high-quality paired reads, and each unique nucleotide sequence was defined as a clonotype. MiTCR v1.1 was used to align clonotypes to the IMGT TRBV, TRBD and TRBJ reference segments. Only V-J combinations with frequency above 0.0001, covering about 99% of repertoires, were analysed. A TCS score was defined as the ratio of F50 (clonal expansion) to E x V (chaos), with BLOSUM62-based TCRdist applied between CDR3 peptides within each V-J. Welch's t-statistics and random forest reduced roughly 530 V-J features to roughly 13, which were used in a naive Bayes classifier (R e1071). Using fastp at Q25 and MiXCR, TCRdb reprocessed the public reads and kept productive beta chains. For every CDR3 protein sequence, its rows merge into one entry that carries the most common genes and DNA. TCRdb, not the authors, supplied the V and J calls. Present in this sample are under 350,000 distinct CDR3 sequences, 10% to 15% of which were seen just once. The ten largest clones take up 7.8% of the sample.

On this clonotype: What this receptor recognizes is not known. Nothing much larger sits one base from this clone, and base qualities are not available.

Sequenced: blood. This clonotype was obtained from a woman between 25 and 40 years old with Graves' hyperthyroidism that later progressed to Graves' ophthalmopathy.

The CDR3 corresponds to CASSQEVGQEKTNYGYTF. The bases are TGTGCCAGCAGCCAAGAAGTGGGACAGGAAAAGACTAACTATGGCTACACCTTC. The chain links TRBV4-2 with TRBJ1-2, and 8 junction bases match TRBD1. The CDR3 spans 18 residues, from the cysteine through the phenylalanine. Solely the CDR3 DNA is kept, with 54 bases framed from the first base. V loses 0 bases at its end and J loses 0 bases; junction bases beyond the gene matches: 9. As encoded in the germline V gene, CDR1 is LGHNA while CDR2 is YNFKEQ.